The rows below give T cell receptor beta chains drawn from one sample of a study of blood T cell repertoires in COVID-19. Profiled with immunoSEQ multiplex PCR; TCRdb holds only in-frame clones, not every one. The sample carries fewer than 80,000 clones, 85% to 90% recorded once. Material for sequencing was peripheral blood. The source of these receptors is a human donor in a cohort sampled during active COVID-19. The CDR3 runs from the conserved cysteine through the conserved F or W. Fields, in order: D gene, V gene, J gene, clone size, CDR3 DNA, CDR3 protein. The D gene is left open where the match is weak. Not every row has a clone size; where given, it reads once, few, many or a size class.

NA,TRBV7-9,TRBJ2-7,NA,TGTGCCAGCAGCTTAGACTCCAACGAGCAGTACTTC,CASSLDSNEQYF
NA,TRBV30,TRBJ2-1,NA,TGTGCCTGGAGTGAAGCGGAGAGGTACAATGAGCAGTTCTTC,CAWSEAERYNEQFF
NA,TRBV19,TRBJ2-1,few,TGTGCCAGTAGTATAGATCTTGGCAGTCACAATGAGCAGTTCTTC,CASSIDLGSHNEQFF
NA,TRBV7-2,TRBJ2-3,NA,TGTGCCAGCAGCGCAATGATAGCACTTAGCACAGATACGCAGTATTTT,CASSAMIALSTDTQYF
NA,TRBV4-1,TRBJ2-7,NA,TGCGCCAGCAGCCAGATCGACAGGAACTCCTACGAGCAGTACTTC,CASSQIDRNSYEQYF
NA,TRBV21-1,TRBJ2-7,NA,TGTGCCAGCAGCAACGAGGACAGGGGGCTCCACGAGCAGTACTTC,CASSNEDRGLHEQYF
TRBD2,TRBV7-6,TRBJ2-5,NA,TGTGCCAGCAGCTTTGTAGGAGCGGGAGTTTATAGGCGAGAGACCCAGTACTTC,CASSFVGAGVYRRETQYF
NA,TRBV6-2/TRBV6-3,TRBJ1-5,NA,TGTGCCAGCAGTTACTCGAGGCATCAGGGAAACAATCAGCCCCAGCATTTT,CASSYSRHQGNNQPQHF
NA,TRBV5-1,TRBJ2-1,NA,TGCGCCAGCAGCTTGGAAGGGGGAGGGCCCTACAATGAGCAGTTCTTC,CASSLEGGGPYNEQFF
NA,TRBV29-1,TRBJ2-6,NA,TGCAGCGTTGGGGCCGTTTCTGGGGCCAACGTCCTGACTTTC,CSVGAVSGANVLTF
TRBD2,TRBV4-2,TRBJ2-1,NA,TGTGCCAGCAGCCAACTGACTAGCGGGGGGAAATTCTCCTACAATGAGCAGTTCTTC,CASSQLTSGGKFSYNEQFF
TRBD2,TRBV6-5,TRBJ2-1,NA,TGTGCCAGCAGTCAGAGCGGGGGGGCCGGTAATGAGCAGTTCTTC,CASSQSGGAGNEQFF
NA,TRBV20-1,TRBJ2-7,once,TGCAGTGCTAGTGGCCGGGACTCCTACGAGCAGTACTTC,CSASGRDSYEQYF
NA,TRBV27,TRBJ2-7,NA,TGTGCCAGCAGTTTCTCGACAGGTCGAGAGCAGTACTTC,CASSFSTGREQYF
TRBD1,TRBV9,TRBJ2-1,NA,TGTGCCAGCAGCGTAACGGGACAGGGTAGGAATGAGCAGTTCTTC,CASSVTGQGRNEQFF
TRBD2,TRBV5-1,TRBJ2-2,NA,TGCGCCAGCAGGCGCAAAGCGGGAGAGGACACCGGGGAGCTGTTTTTT,CASRRKAGEDTGELFF
TRBD1,TRBV29-1,TRBJ2-1,NA,TGCAGCGCTCAAGGGACAGAGGGTCGTAATGAGCAGTTCTTC,CSAQGTEGRNEQFF
NA,TRBV7-2,TRBJ2-3,NA,TGTGCCAGCAGCTTAGGCGGGGTTGGCACAGATACGCAGTATTTT,CASSLGGVGTDTQYF
NA,TRBV13,TRBJ1-1,NA,TGTGCCAGCAGCCCAAACACGGGGAACACTGAAGCTTTCTTT,CASSPNTGNTEAFF
NA,TRBV9,TRBJ1-2,NA,TGTGCCAGCAGCCCTAACAGCGGGGGAACGGGTGGCTACACCTTC,CASSPNSGGTGGYTF
NA,TRBV2,TRBJ2-6,once,TGTGCCAGCAAAAATACTGGGGCCAACGTCCTGACTTTC,CASKNTGANVLTF
TRBD2,TRBV27,TRBJ2-2,NA,TGTGCCAGCAGTCCAATCCTTCTAGCGGGAGTATCAGGCACCGGGGAGCTGTTTTTT,CASSPILLAGVSGTGELFF
NA,TRBV5-4,TRBJ1-2,NA,TGTGCCAGCAAGGGGTTCGGGGGCTACACCTTC,CASKGFGGYTF
NA,TRBV2,TRBJ1-6,NA,TGTGCCAGCAGCACACAGGCCCTAAGGTCACCCCTCCACTTT,CASSTQALRSPLHF